The sequence of this T cell receptor (beta chain) was determined in a study of cytomegalovirus exposure and HLA in healthy donors. Trimming removed 5 bases from V and 0 bases from J, with 15 bases in between. Germline V gene sequence: CDR1 SGHRS, CDR2 YFSETQ. This CDR3 spans 16 amino acids. Clones were read by immunoSEQ multiplex PCR, and TCRdb kept only the in-frame ones, dropping some. Of 200,000 to 300,000 clones listed, roughly 84% were seen once; the top ten hold approximately 12%. The clonotype originates from a man younger than 30 in good health and CMV-seropositive. Sequencing used PBMCs. The rearrangement links TRBV5-1 to TRBJ1-3; TRBD1 might be the D (5 bases). The chain's CDR3 is CASSSGLGTSGNTIYF. The CDR3 bases are TGCGCCAGCAGTTCAGGGCTGGGAACCTCTGGAAACACCATATATTTT.